This T cell receptor (beta chain) stems from a study of T-cell reconstitution after alpha-beta-depleted transplantation in children. Preparation of the TCRbeta library was carried out with unique molecular identifiers. TCRdb redid the calling of the PCR reads with MiXCR, one entry per CDR3 protein. The sample records some 640,000 distinct CDR3 sequences, around 16% being singletons. This clonotype was detected only once. The CDR3 runs 13 residues. The chain carries TRBV21-1 and TRBJ1-5. TRBV21-1 counts as a pseudogene. The receptor comes from a human donor who donated a stem cell graft to a child with acute myeloid leukemia. The sample was PBMCs from the stem cell graft donor, taken from the stem cell graft. CDR3 sequence reads: CAGVLGSNQPQHF. In DNA form, the CDR3 reads TGTGCCGGCGTCCTTGGTAGCAATCAGCCCCAGCATTTT.